Listed below are T cell receptor beta chains from one sample, sequenced in a study of shared clonotypes between healthy human individuals. The repertoire was sequenced with immunoSEQ multiplex PCR; TCRdb's copy has only in-frame clones and lacks some. There are about 2.2 million clones in the sample; approximately 94% occur only once, and 1.5% to 2% lies in the top ten. Sequenced: naive CD8+ T cells from PBMCs. These receptors were taken from a man aged 18 to 30 in good health. Some clones in this sample may be carry-over from other donors' samples. CDR3s include the opening cysteine and the closing phenylalanine or tryptophan. A D gene is named only where the DNA matches it firmly. Expanded clones get a size class; other rows say once, few or many, or leave the size out.

CDR3nt,CDR3aa,v_gene,j_gene,d_gene,abundance
TGTGCCAGCAGCCTCGGACAGGGTCCGGCTTCGCCCCAGCATTTT,CASSLGQGPASPQHF,TRBV6-5,TRBJ1-5,TRBD1,NA
TGTGCCAGCAGCTTGTGGACAGGGGGTAGATACAATGAGCAGTTCTTC,CASSLWTGGRYNEQFF,TRBV5-4,TRBJ2-1,TRBD1,once
TGTGCCAGCAGCGCCTCAAACAGGGAGCAGTTCTTC,CASSASNREQFF,TRBV13,TRBJ2-1,NA,once
TGTGCCAGCAGCCGTACAGGGGGCCGGTACACCGGGGAGCTGTTTTTT,CASSRTGGRYTGELFF,TRBV7-9,TRBJ2-2,TRBD1,once
TGTGCCAGCAGTTTAGGGTCCGGGATTGCAAATCAGCCCCAGCATTTT,CASSLGSGIANQPQHF,TRBV28,TRBJ1-5,NA,NA
TGTGCCAGCAGTTTTTCCGGGACAGCCAACTATGGCTACACCTTC,CASSFSGTANYGYTF,TRBV28,TRBJ1-2,TRBD1,once
TGTGCCAGCAGTGAGGGACAGGGGTCGAACACTGAAGCTTTCTTT,CASSEGQGSNTEAFF,TRBV25-1,TRBJ1-1,TRBD1,NA
TGCGCCAGCAGCCGCGACCGGGACTATCAAGAGACCCAGTACTTC,CASSRDRDYQETQYF,TRBV4-3,TRBJ2-5,TRBD2,NA
TGTGCCAGCGCTATCGGGGACAGGGGCTTCTCGGAAGCTTTCTTT,CASAIGDRGFSEAFF,TRBV27,TRBJ1-1,TRBD1,NA
TGTGCCAGCAGCACTATCATAGGAGATACGCAGTATTTT,CASSTIIGDTQYF,TRBV4-2,TRBJ2-3,NA,NA
TGTGCCAGCAGCTCCCTTGACAGGGGGAATTTGGGCACTGAAGCTTTCTTT,CASSSLDRGNLGTEAFF,TRBV7-9,TRBJ1-1,TRBD1,NA
TGTGCCAGCAGGGGGCAGATCGGAGCTAACTATGGCTACACCTTC,CASRGQIGANYGYTF,TRBV6-4,TRBJ1-2,NA,NA
TGTGCCAGCAACGGGGACAGGGACCTCCAGGTGGAAGCTTTCTTT,CASNGDRDLQVEAFF,TRBV28,TRBJ1-1,TRBD1,NA
TGTGCCAGCAGTTTACGGGGACTAGCCTACGAGCAGTACTTC,CASSLRGLAYEQYF,TRBV27,TRBJ2-7,TRBD2,NA
TGCGCCAGCAGCTCCATAGCGGTCGGCTACGAGCAGTACTTC,CASSSIAVGYEQYF,TRBV4-1,TRBJ2-7,NA,NA
TGTGCCAGCAGCTTACCCTTCGGGGGGGCCTCCTATGGCTACACCTTC,CASSLPFGGASYGYTF,TRBV7-2,TRBJ1-2,NA,once
TGTGCCAGCAGCGGGAGGACAGGGGGGTCAGATACGCAGTATTTT,CASSGRTGGSDTQYF,TRBV13,TRBJ2-3,TRBD1,NA
TGTGCCAGCAGCTTAGCTGGGGTAGGGGATCAGCCCCAGCATTTT,CASSLAGVGDQPQHF,TRBV7-8,TRBJ1-5,NA,NA
TGTGCCAGCAGCCAAGGGGTTAGGACAGGCCCTTGGAACGAGCAGTACTTC,CASSQGVRTGPWNEQYF,TRBV4-2,TRBJ2-7,TRBD1,NA
TGTGCCAGTAGTTTCAGGGGGGCGGACACTGAAGCTTTCTTT,CASSFRGADTEAFF,TRBV19,TRBJ1-1,TRBD1,NA
TGCGCCAGCAGCCATAGAACAGGGGGCATTGAGACCCAGTACTTC,CASSHRTGGIETQYF,TRBV4-1,TRBJ2-5,TRBD1,NA
TGTGCCACCAGCAGAGGAACTAGCGAGGGCCCAGATACGCAGTATTTT,CATSRGTSEGPDTQYF,TRBV15,TRBJ2-3,TRBD2,NA
TGCAGCGTTGTCACGGTGAACACTGAAGCTTTCTTT,CSVVTVNTEAFF,TRBV29-1,TRBJ1-1,NA,NA
TGCAGCGTTCGAGAGAACACTGAAGCTTTCTTT,CSVRENTEAFF,TRBV29-1,TRBJ1-1,NA,few
TGTGCCAGCGACTCAGACAGGAACTATGGCTACACCTTC,CASDSDRNYGYTF,TRBV6-6,TRBJ1-2,NA,NA
TGTGCCAGCCAAGCGGGCCTCTCCTACAATGAGCAGTTCTTC,CASQAGLSYNEQFF,TRBV27,TRBJ2-1,NA,NA
TGTGCCAGCAGCCGACTTGACACGGAGGAAAAACTGTTTTTT,CASSRLDTEEKLFF,TRBV13,TRBJ1-4,NA,NA
TGTGCCACCAGCATGGACAGACGACTCTCCTACAATGAGCAGTTCTTC,CATSMDRRLSYNEQFF,TRBV15,TRBJ2-1,NA,once
TGTGCCAGCAGCCCCCCGGGGGGACGGGAAGCCTACGAGCAGTACTTC,CASSPPGGREAYEQYF,TRBV28,TRBJ2-7,TRBD2,NA
TGTGCCAGCAGCTTGGGCCCGGGACAGGGGAACACTGAAGCTTTCTTT,CASSLGPGQGNTEAFF,TRBV7-9,TRBJ1-1,TRBD1,NA
TGTGCCAGCAGCCCACTAGCGGGAGTACATGAGCAGTTCTTC,CASSPLAGVHEQFF,TRBV27,TRBJ2-1,TRBD2,NA
TGTGCCAGCAGTTTAAGGGAGCGGGTCCGAGCGGCAGATACGCAGTATTTT,CASSLRERVRAADTQYF,TRBV5-4,TRBJ2-3,NA,NA
TGTGCCAGCAGCACCGACAGCTACGAGCAGTACTTC,CASSTDSYEQYF,TRBV6-5,TRBJ2-7,NA,NA
TGTGCCAGTAGTATTAATTGGAGGATGAGTGAAAAACTGTTTTTT,CASSINWRMSEKLFF,TRBV19,TRBJ1-4,NA,NA
TGTGCCAGCAGTGCCTCTGTGAGGGGCGGCGGCTACACCTTC,CASSASVRGGGYTF,TRBV2,TRBJ1-2,NA,NA
TGTGCCAGCAGTTCATCGACAGGGGGCGGTCAGCCCCAGCATTTT,CASSSSTGGGQPQHF,TRBV28,TRBJ1-5,TRBD1,NA
TGTGCCAGCACCCAAACCGGGACTAGCGGGGGATGGGGGGTGGAGCAGTACTTC,CASTQTGTSGGWGVEQYF,TRBV27,TRBJ2-7,TRBD2,NA
TGTGCCTACTCAGGAGGGTTGGACAGAGACACTGAAGCTTTCTTT,CAYSGGLDRDTEAFF,TRBV9,TRBJ1-1,NA,NA
TGTGCCAGCAGACCCTTCCTTGGGCGGGAGGGCACAGATACGCAGTATTTT,CASRPFLGREGTDTQYF,TRBV27,TRBJ2-3,TRBD2,NA
TGTGCCAGCAGTGATGTCTTAAGCTCCTACAATGAGCAGTTCTTC,CASSDVLSSYNEQFF,TRBV6-1,TRBJ2-1,NA,NA
TGTGCCAGCAGCTTGGGGGATAGCAATCAGCCCCAGCATTTT,CASSLGDSNQPQHF,TRBV7-6,TRBJ1-5,NA,few
TGTGCCAGCAGCTGGCGTGGGACCCTCTCCTACAATGAGCAGTTCTTC,CASSWRGTLSYNEQFF,TRBV5-6,TRBJ2-1,NA,NA
TGTGCCAGCAGTCCCGGGACAGGGGGGAACACTGAAGCTTTCTTT,CASSPGTGGNTEAFF,TRBV6-5,TRBJ1-1,TRBD1,NA
TGTGCCAGCAGGACACTAGTTGGAGATACGCAGTATTTT,CASRTLVGDTQYF,TRBV5-4,TRBJ2-3,NA,NA
TGTGCCAGCAGCAGCCCCGACAGGGTGAACACTGAAGCTTTCTTT,CASSSPDRVNTEAFF,TRBV5-4,TRBJ1-1,TRBD1,NA
TGTGCCAGCAGCACCAGGGTTTTTGGGGCCAACGTCCTGACTTTC,CASSTRVFGANVLTF,TRBV5-4,TRBJ2-6,NA,once
TGTGCCAGCAGTTACCTCGGGACAGGGGGAGAGACCCAGTACTTC,CASSYLGTGGETQYF,TRBV6-5,TRBJ2-5,TRBD1,NA
TGTGCCAGCAGCTCACCGGGACCATATAGGGATACCGGGGAGCTGTTTTTT,CASSSPGPYRDTGELFF,TRBV7-9,TRBJ2-2,NA,NA
TGTGCCAGCAGCTTGGAACCTAGACTAGCGGGGTACAATGAGCAGTTCTTC,CASSLEPRLAGYNEQFF,TRBV11-2,TRBJ2-1,TRBD2,once
TGTGCCACCAGCAGAGAGTCCGGGACAGGGACCTACGAGCAGTACTTC,CATSRESGTGTYEQYF,TRBV15,TRBJ2-7,TRBD1,NA
TGTGCCAGCAGCCCTGCACTCGTCTTCACCTACGAGCAGTACTTC,CASSPALVFTYEQYF,TRBV11-2,TRBJ2-7,NA,once
TGTGCCAGCAGCCCCCGGGACATCGTTGACTACACCTTC,CASSPRDIVDYTF,TRBV7-6,TRBJ1-2,NA,once
TGTGCCAGCCGAGACAGTAACTCCTACGAGCAGTACTTC,CASRDSNSYEQYF,TRBV13,TRBJ2-7,NA,once
TGTGCCAGCAGCTTATGGGCCCAAGGCCCGGAGGGTAAGAGCACAGATACGCAGTATTTT,CASSLWAQGPEGKSTDTQYF,TRBV7-3,TRBJ2-3,NA,once
TGTGCCAGCAGCTCTGGCGTGGGAATTGAAGCTTTCTTT,CASSSGVGIEAFF,TRBV7-3,TRBJ1-1,NA,few